What follows is one TCR beta chain and its context. The PCR contained 60 Vbeta and 13 Jbeta primers. The repertoire was sequenced with immunoSEQ multiplex PCR; TCRdb's copy has only in-frame clones and lacks some. The data contain 120,000 or so clones, about three quarters of them singletons. This record comes from a study of cytomegalovirus exposure and HLA in healthy donors. The sequence came from a human donor in good health. The sequenced sample consisted of PBMCs.

CDR3 amino acids: CASRAAVSYNEQFF. The CDR3 DNA is TGTGCCAGTAGAGCGGCGGTCTCCTACAATGAGCAGTTCTTC. The chain carries TRBV19 and TRBJ2-1; perhaps TRBD2 as D (5 bases). V shed 6 bases and J shed 0 bases, with 9 bases lying between them. Germline lookup yields CDR1 LNHDA and CDR2 SQIVND (reference sequence). The CDR3 loop spans 14 amino acids.